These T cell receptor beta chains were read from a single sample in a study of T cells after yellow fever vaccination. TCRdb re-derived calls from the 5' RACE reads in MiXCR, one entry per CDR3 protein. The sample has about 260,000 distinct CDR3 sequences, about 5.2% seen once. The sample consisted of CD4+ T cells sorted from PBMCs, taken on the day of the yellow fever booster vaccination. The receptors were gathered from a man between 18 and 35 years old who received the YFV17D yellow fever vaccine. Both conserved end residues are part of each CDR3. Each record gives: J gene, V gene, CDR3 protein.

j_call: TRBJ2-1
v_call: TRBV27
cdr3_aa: CASMWGATNEQFF

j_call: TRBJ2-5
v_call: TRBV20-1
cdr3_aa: CSAGTVGTQYF

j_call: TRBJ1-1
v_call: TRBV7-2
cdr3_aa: CASSLGTGRRKAFF

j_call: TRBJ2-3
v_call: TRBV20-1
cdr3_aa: CSANLAGVTDTQYF

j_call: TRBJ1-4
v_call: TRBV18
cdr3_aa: CASSQTVANEKLFF

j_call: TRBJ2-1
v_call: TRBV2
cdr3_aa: CASSDDRVNEQFF

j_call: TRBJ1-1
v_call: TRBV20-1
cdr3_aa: CSASVPPANTEAFF

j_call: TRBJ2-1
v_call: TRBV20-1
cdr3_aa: CSTRGSYNEQFF

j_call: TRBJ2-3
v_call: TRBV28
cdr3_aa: CASSAGSTADTQYF

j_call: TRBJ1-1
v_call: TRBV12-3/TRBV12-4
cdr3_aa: CASSFWNRGPEAFF

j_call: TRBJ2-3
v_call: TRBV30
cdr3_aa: CAWTSRRGRGTQYF

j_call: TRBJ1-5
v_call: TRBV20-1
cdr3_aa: CSASRKNQPQHF

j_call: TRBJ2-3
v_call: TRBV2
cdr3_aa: CASSPDAQYF

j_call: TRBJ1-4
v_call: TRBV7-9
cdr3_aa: CASSSGITNEKLFF

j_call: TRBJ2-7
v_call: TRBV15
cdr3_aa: CATSRSLAGLSYEQYF

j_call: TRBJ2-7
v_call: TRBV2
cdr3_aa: CASSGGLAGFSYEQYF

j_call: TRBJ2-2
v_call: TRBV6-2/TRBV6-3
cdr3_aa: CASSYPDPGELFF

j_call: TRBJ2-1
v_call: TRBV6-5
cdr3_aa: CASSFNSNEQFF